This T cell receptor beta chain was captured by sequencing in a study of blood T cell repertoires in COVID-19. Study in general: COVID-19 samples collected from the United States, Italy and Spain covered acute and convalescent phases. In each case, the material was cDNA or gDNA derived from T cells, B-cell-depleted T cells, or PBMCs.

This clone was detected only a few times. Original processing methods: Scientists estimated how many nucleated cells there were by amplifying reference gene primers. Only in-frame clones appear in the TCRdb table, and some are missing; sequencing was by immunoSEQ multiplex PCR. V, J and clone size reflect that table, while D and trimming were determined from the DNA. Counted here are approximately 280,000 clones, 88% occurring once; the ten biggest clones make up 9.4%. The V gene's germline CDR1 is SGHAT and CDR2 FQNNGV. This CDR3 has 15 amino acids. V was pared by 4 bases and J by 0 bases, with 10 bases between.

Sequenced: peripheral blood. The chain uses TRBV11-2 and TRBJ1-3, with a weak D call TRBD1 (5 bases). The receptor was derived from a man between 18 and 29 years old with active or convalescent COVID-19. The CDR3 here is CASSSQDSSGNTIYF. CDR3 in DNA: TGTGCCAGCAGCTCCCAAGACAGCTCTGGAAACACCATATATTTT.